This T cell receptor (beta chain) emerged from a study of spatial heterogeneity in lung cancer (dated by TCRdb to 2018 to 2020). General notes on the study: Beta-chain transcripts were consistently detected in greater numbers than alpha-chain transcripts, which likely reflects a higher abundance of beta-chain transcripts. Both alpha and beta chains were TCR-sequenced in samples taken at surgery, namely 220 tumor regions, 63 to 70 matched nontumor lung samples and 50 to 60 PBMC samples. TCR transcript counts in tumor regions correlated strongly with a T cell transcriptional module score from matched bulk RNA-seq. In non-small cell lung cancer, the study quantitatively compared TCR alpha and beta repertoires across several tumor regions, matched nontumor lung, and blood. The study linked features of the TCR repertoire to counts of nonsynonymous mutations, which were determined by whole-exome sequencing of tumor tissue. In the raw uncorrected reads, each unique combination of TCR and UMI appeared more than ten times on average.

According to the study, the label for this sample's time point signals: sample taken at primary tumor resection. The donors were about 65 patients from the lung TRACERx cohort who had early-stage, untreated non-small cell lung cancer. For TCR sequencing, whole RNA was extracted from tumor and nontumor lung tissue, or from cryopreserved PBMC samples, and no cell sorting was done. Only patients for whom sufficient RNA was available from at least two tumor regions were selected for TCR sequencing. Tumor and adjacent nontumor lung specimens were reviewed by a lung pathologist before selection. Ten or more counts support this clonotype. It lacks a known antigen. No clone much larger than this one lies a single base away; base qualities are absent. The library was prepared using 5' RACE. The sample was run on a NextSeq 500. The TCR library protocol attached a unique molecular identifier to each TCR cDNA molecule to allow correction of PCR and sequencing errors. In the original analysis: TCR identification, UMI-based error correction and CDR3 extraction were performed with Decombinator tools. TCRs above a frequency of 2 per 1,000, corresponding to the top 1% of the tumor frequency distribution, were defined as expanded. Expanded tumor TCRs statistically deemed absent (corrected P<0.05) from at least one tumor region were classed as regional, and all other expanded tumor TCRs were classed as ubiquitous. Each repertoire was subsampled 100 times to 5,000 TCRs, after which Renyi diversity was computed with the R vegan package. CDR3 similarity networks were built from amino acid triplet string-kernel similarity, with CDR3s being connected when pairwise similarity was above 0.82. Clones were called with MiXCR by TCRdb after fastp trimmed the public reads at Q25, and only in-frame beta chains were retained. Rows are combined by CDR3 protein, so each entry shows the most common genes and DNA. The V and J calls follow TCRdb's processing rather than the paper's. The sample table lists around 20,000 distinct CDR3 sequences, approximately 3% of them with a count of one. The ten largest clones take up about 7.3% of the sample.

Reading from cysteine to phenylalanine, the CDR3 counts 16 amino acids. Here the CDR3 DNA is all that survives: 48 bases in frame from base 1. Trimming takes 6 bases off V and 5 bases off J; junction bases not matched to a gene: 11. Here is what the overall study found, with its caveats: Additional single-cell paired TCR alpha and beta sequencing was considered necessary to confirm, at a functional level, the hypothesis that regional TCRs recognize regional mutations. TCR-seq was estimated to cover only 6% to 7% of tumor T cells for alpha chains and roughly 12% for beta chains. Counts of ubiquitous and regional expanded TCRs were found to correlate with counts of ubiquitous and regional nonsynonymous mutations, respectively. The tumor nonsynonymous mutation count correlated with the number of expanded alpha and beta TCRs within the tumor.

The sample consisted of lung tumor tissue, taken at surgery. The chain couples TRBV12-3 or TRBV12-4 to TRBJ2-2; 8 bases in the junction line up with TRBD2. The origin of this receptor is a male donor with early-stage non-small cell lung cancer. The CDR3 loop reads CASRSSGGGITGELFF. Read as DNA, the sequence is TGTGCCAGCAGGAGCTCGGGAGGGGGTATAACCGGGGAGCTGTTTTTT.